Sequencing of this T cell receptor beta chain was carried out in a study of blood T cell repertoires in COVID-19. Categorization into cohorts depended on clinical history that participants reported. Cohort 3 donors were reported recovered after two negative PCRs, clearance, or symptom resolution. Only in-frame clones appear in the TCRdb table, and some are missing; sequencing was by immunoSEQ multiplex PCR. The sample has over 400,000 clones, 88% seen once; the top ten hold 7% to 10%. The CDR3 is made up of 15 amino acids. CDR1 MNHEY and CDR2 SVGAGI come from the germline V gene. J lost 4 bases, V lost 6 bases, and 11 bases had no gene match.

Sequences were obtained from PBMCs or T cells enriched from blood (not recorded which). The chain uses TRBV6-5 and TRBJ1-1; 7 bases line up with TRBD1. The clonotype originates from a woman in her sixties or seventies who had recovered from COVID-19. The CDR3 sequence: CASSENWDRGTEAFF. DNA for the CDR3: TGTGCCAGCAGCGAGAACTGGGACAGAGGCACTGAAGCTTTCTTT.